A single sample is the source of the 15 T cell receptor beta chains below, sequenced in a study of blood T cell repertoires in COVID-19. Using immunoSEQ multiplex PCR, the repertoire was profiled, and TCRdb retains in-frame clones only, with some absent. Of about 170,000 clones in the sample, over 75% were seen once. Sample: peripheral blood. These receptors came from an older man with acute or convalescent COVID-19.

The count of this clone is one. This sequence joins TRBV19 and TRBJ1-2; D perhaps matches TRBD1 (6 bases). Trimming cost V 8 bases and J 8 bases, with 15 bases left between them. Germline CDR1 is LNHDA and CDR2 is SQIVND (reference sequence). The CDR3 contains 12 residues. The CDR3 nucleotides are TGTGCCAGTGCCTCAGGGGCGGCCGGCTACACCTTC. It is translated as CASASGAAGYTF.

This clone was counted only a few times. The CDR3 here is CASSLNSNQPQHF. As DNA, the CDR3 is TGTGCCAGCAGTCTAAATAGCAATCAGCCCCAGCATTTT. This chain links TRBV12-3 or TRBV12-4 with TRBJ1-5; D is unresolved. V was shortened by 5 bases and J by 0 bases, with 5 bases between the two germline ends. This CDR3 is 13 amino acids long.

This chain links TRBV3-1 (or the pseudogene TRBV3-2) with TRBJ1-2, with a tentative D call TRBD1 (6 bases). CDR1 is LGHDT and CDR2 is YNNKEL in the germline V gene (reference sequence). The CDR3 length is 16 residues. Trimming cost V 4 bases and J 0 bases, with 15 bases left between them. The DNA for the CDR3 is TGTGCCAGCAGCCTCCGGGACAACCTAGCTAACTATGGCTACACCTTC. Translation gives CASSLRDNLANYGYTF.

The chain links TRBV19 to TRBJ2-1; TRBD2 might be the D (7 bases). Trimming removed 1 base at V and 2 bases at J, with 12 bases between. CDR3 length equals 16 residues. Germline V gives CDR1 LNHDA, CDR2 SQIVND (reference sequence). CDR3: CASSIAFGGPYNEQFF. The CDR3 DNA reads as TGTGCCAGTAGTATAGCTTTCGGGGGGCCCTACAATGAGCAGTTCTTC. Full variable domain (missing parts from reference TRBV19 and TRBJ2-1): DGGITQSPKYLFRKEGQNVTLSCEQNLNHDAMYWYRQDPGQGLRLIYYSQIVNDFQKGDIAEGYSVSREKKESFPLTVTSAQKNPTAFYLCASSIAFGGPYNEQFFGPGTRLTVL.

The chain joins TRBV28 to TRBJ1-5; 7 bases are a match to TRBD1. V was pared by 8 bases and J by 5 bases, with 9 bases of the junction left unmatched. The CDR3 covers 14 residues. Germline V gene lookup returns CDR1 MDHEN and CDR2 SYDVKM. For the CDR3, the DNA is TGTGCCAGCGAGCTTCCGGGACAGCATCAGCCCCAGCATTTT. The encoded protein is CASELPGQHQPQHF.

CDR3 in DNA: TGTGCCAGCAAGGAGGGGACAGGGGGCGGGGAGCAGTTCTTC. Encoded protein: CASKEGTGGGEQFF. The chain has TRBV27 and TRBJ2-1; 12 bases line up with TRBD1. Germline lookup yields CDR1 MNHEY and CDR2 SMNVEV (reference sequence). V lost 7 bases to trimming and J lost 10 bases; unmatched junction nucleotides: 8. The CDR3 spans 14 residues.

The CDR3 is CASRPDGGREQYF. In DNA, the CDR3 is TGTGCCAGCAGACCGGACGGAGGTAGGGAGCAGTACTTC. The chain is built from TRBV27 and TRBJ2-7; D is possibly TRBD2 (5 bases). Germline assignment: CDR1 MNHEY and CDR2 SMNVEV (reference sequence). V was trimmed by 6 bases and J by 7 bases, leaving 16 bases between them. The length of the CDR3 is 13 residues.

This clone appeared a few times. Mismatch with germline at one junction end may stem from a read error. The J gene is TRBJ2-1, the V gene TRBV7-7; TRBD2 agrees at 11 bases. This CDR3 is built from 15 residues. From germline, CDR1 is SSHAT and CDR2 FNYEAQ (reference sequence). The CDR3 loop reads CASSLTSGRTNEQFF. The CDR3 DNA follows: TGTGCTAGCAGCTTAACTAGCGGGAGAACAAATGAGCAGTTCTTC.

The rearrangement joins TRBV14 to TRBJ2-7, with TRBD2 matching 8 bases. Germline-derived CDR1 and CDR2 are SGHDN and FVKESK. Trimming took 1 base from V and 4 from J; bases not matched to a gene: 9. This CDR3 spans 16 amino acids. This chain's CDR3 is CASSQGIQREMYEQYF. Written as DNA, the CDR3 is TGTGCCAGCAGCCAAGGAATCCAGCGGGAGATGTACGAGCAGTACTTC. Based on the CDR3 plus reference TRBV14 and TRBJ2-7, the full variable domain is EAGVTQFPSHSVIEKGQTVTLRCDPISGHDNLYWYRRVMGKEIKFLLHFVKESKQDESGMPNNRFLAERTGGTYSTLKVQPAELEDSGVYFCASSQGIQREMYEQYFGPGTRLTVT.

The gene calls are TRBV4-1 and TRBJ2-3, with D maybe TRBD2 (6 bases). CDR1 and CDR2 (germline): MGHRA, YSYEKL. Trimming stripped 2 bases from V and 4 bases from J, with 7 bases between. The CDR3 has 13 residues. CDR3 in amino acids: CASSQPGADTQYF. CDR3 sequence (DNA): TGCGCCAGCAGCCAACCGGGAGCAGATACGCAGTATTTT.

The rearrangement joins TRBV5-1 to TRBJ2-2, with 8 bases fitting TRBD1. The length of the CDR3 is 16 residues. The junction had 6 bases not matched to a gene; V was cut back by 3 bases and J by 2 bases. Germline CDR1 reads SGHRS; CDR2 reads YFSETQ. This chain's CDR3 is CASSYPGQENTGELFF. The CDR3 bases are TGCGCCAGCAGCTACCCGGGACAGGAAAACACCGGGGAGCTGTTTTTT.

The chain employs TRBV24-1 and TRBJ2-1; 8 bases agree with TRBD2. CDR1 is KGHDR, CDR2 SFDVKD, per germline. V lost 9 bases to trimming and J lost 9 bases; unmatched junction nucleotides: 6. The CDR3 is 12 amino acids. CDR3 sequence: CATSAGVLEQFF. Here the CDR3 DNA reads TGTGCCACCTCAGCGGGAGTCCTTGAGCAGTTCTTC.

This clone has just one count. This chain connects TRBV10-2 to TRBJ2-7, with 9 bases fitting TRBD2. The CDR3 consists of 18 residues. The V and J ends lost 1 base and 5 bases, in that order; junction bases with no gene match: 15. Germline CDR1 is WSHSY and CDR2 is SAAADI. The CDR3 DNA reads TGCGCCAGCAGTGAGTTGGCGGGAGGGTGGACGGATTATAACGAGCAGTACTTC. This codes for CASSELAGGWTDYNEQYF.

V and J are TRBV10-3 and TRBJ2-6, with a possible D match to TRBD2 (5 bases). The CDR3 contains 17 residues. The germline V and J ends were trimmed by 7 bases and 0 bases, with 16 bases remaining between them. Germline V gives CDR1 ENHRY, CDR2 SYGVKD. The CDR3 is CAIKDGGRTSGANVLTF. The CDR3 nucleotides are TGTGCCATCAAAGACGGAGGACGGACCTCTGGGGCCAACGTCCTGACTTTC.

This chain uses TRBV19 with TRBJ2-7, with 10 bases fitting TRBD1. The CDR3 totals 12 residues. The V gene's germline CDR1 is LNHDA and CDR2 SQIVND (reference sequence). With 3 bases clipped from V and 13 bases from J, the junction kept 6 bases outside the gene matches. The CDR3 here is CASSIGDRGLYF. CDR3 coding DNA: TGTGCCAGTAGTATCGGCGACAGGGGGCTTTACTTC.